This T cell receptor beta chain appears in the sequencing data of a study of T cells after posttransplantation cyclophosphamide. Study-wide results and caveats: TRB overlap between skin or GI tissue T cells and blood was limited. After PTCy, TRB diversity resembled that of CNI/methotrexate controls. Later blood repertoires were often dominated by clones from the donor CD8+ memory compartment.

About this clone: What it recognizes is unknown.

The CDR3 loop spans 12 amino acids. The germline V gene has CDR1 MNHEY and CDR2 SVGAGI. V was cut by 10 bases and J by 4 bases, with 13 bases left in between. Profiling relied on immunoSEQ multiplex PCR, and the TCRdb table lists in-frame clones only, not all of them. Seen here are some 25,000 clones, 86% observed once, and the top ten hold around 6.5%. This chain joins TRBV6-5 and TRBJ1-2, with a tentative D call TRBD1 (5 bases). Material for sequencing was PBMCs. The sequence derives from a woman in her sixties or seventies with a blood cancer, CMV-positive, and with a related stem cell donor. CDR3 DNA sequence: TGTGCCATAAAAACAGGATCCTATGGCTACACCTTC. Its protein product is CAIKTGSYGYTF.